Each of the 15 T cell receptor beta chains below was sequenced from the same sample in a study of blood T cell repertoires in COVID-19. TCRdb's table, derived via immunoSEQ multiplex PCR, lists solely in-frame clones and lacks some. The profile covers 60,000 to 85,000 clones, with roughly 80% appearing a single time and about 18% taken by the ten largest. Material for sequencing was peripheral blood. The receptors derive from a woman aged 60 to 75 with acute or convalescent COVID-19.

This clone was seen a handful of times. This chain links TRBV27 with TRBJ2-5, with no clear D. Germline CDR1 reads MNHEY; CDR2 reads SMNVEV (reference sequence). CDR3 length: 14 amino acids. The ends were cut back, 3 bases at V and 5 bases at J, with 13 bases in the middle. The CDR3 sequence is CASSFLTSKETQYF. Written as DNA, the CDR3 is TGTGCCAGCAGTTTCCTTACGAGCAAGGAGACCCAGTACTTC.

The CDR3 reads CASSHHSGQRTGELFF. CDR3 bases: TGCGCCAGCAGCCACCACTCGGGACAGCGCACCGGGGAGCTGTTTTTT. The chain uses TRBV4-1 and TRBJ2-2; 7 bases are a match to TRBD1. With V trimmed by 3 bases and J by 4 bases, 8 bases remained unmatched. The CDR3 is 16 residues long. Germline lookup yields CDR1 MGHRA and CDR2 YSYEKL.

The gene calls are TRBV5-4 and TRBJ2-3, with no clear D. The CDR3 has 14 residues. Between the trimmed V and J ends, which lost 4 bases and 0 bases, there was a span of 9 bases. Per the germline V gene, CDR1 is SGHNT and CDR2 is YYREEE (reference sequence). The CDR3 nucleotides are TGTGCCAGCAGCCAGATATCTAGCACAGATACGCAGTATTTT. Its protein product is CASSQISSTDTQYF.

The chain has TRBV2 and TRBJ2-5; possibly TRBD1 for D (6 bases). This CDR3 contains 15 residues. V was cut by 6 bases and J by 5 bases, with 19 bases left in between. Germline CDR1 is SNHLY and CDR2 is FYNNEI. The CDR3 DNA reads TGTGCCAGCAGCCCCCAGACAGGAACGAGGGAGACCCAGTACTTC. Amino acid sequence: CASSPQTGTRETQYF.

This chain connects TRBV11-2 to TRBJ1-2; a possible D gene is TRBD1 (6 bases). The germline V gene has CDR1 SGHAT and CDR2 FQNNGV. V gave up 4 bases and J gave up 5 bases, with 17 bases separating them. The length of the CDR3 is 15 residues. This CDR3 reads CASSSPSGQGYGYTF. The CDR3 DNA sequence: TGTGCCAGCAGCTCGCCCTCCGGCCAGGGGTATGGCTACACCTTC.

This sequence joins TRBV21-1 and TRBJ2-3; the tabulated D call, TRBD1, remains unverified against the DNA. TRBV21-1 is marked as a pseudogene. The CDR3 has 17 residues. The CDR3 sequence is CASITSGTGVTTDTQYF. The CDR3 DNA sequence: TGTGCCAGCATTACATCCGGGACAGGGGTGACGACAGATACGCAGTATTTT.

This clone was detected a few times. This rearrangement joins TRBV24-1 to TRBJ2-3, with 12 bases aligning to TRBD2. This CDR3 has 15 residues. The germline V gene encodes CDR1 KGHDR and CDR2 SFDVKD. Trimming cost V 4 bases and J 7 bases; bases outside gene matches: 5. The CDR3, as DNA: TGTGCCACCAGTGACCTCACTAGCGGGGGGTATACGCAGTATTTT. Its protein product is CATSDLTSGGYTQYF.

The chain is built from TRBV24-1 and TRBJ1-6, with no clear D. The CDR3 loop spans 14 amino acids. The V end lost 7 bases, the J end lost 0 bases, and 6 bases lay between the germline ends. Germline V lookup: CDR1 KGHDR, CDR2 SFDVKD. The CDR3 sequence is CATRASSYNSPLHF. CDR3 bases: TGTGCCACCAGGGCTAGCTCCTATAATTCACCCCTCCACTTT.

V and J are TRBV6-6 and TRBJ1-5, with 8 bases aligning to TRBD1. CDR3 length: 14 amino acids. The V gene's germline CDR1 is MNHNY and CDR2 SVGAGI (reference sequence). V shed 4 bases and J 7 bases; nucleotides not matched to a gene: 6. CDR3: CASSSTGGSQPQHF. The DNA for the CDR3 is TGTGCCAGCAGTTCCACAGGGGGATCGCAGCCCCAGCATTTT.

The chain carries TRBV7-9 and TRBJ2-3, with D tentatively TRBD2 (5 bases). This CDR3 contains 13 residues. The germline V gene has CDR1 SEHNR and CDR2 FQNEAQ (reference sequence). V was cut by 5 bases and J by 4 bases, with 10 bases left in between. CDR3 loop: CASSRTDSDTQYF. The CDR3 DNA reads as TGTGCCAGCAGCCGGACTGATTCAGATACGCAGTATTTT.

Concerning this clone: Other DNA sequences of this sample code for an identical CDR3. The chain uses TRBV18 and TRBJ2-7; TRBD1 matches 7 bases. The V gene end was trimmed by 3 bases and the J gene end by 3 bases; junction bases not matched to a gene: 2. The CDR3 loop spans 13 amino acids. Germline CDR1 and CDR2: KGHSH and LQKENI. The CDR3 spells CASSPDRNYEQYF. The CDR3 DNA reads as TGTGCCAGCTCACCGGACAGGAACTACGAGCAGTACTTC.

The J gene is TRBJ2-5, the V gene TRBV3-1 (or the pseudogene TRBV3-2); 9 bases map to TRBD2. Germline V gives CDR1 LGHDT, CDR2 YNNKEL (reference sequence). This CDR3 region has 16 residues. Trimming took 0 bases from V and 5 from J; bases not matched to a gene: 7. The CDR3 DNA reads TGTGCCAGCAGCCAAGAAGGAGCGGGGGGCCGGGAGACCCAGTACTTC. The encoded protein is CASSQEGAGGRETQYF.

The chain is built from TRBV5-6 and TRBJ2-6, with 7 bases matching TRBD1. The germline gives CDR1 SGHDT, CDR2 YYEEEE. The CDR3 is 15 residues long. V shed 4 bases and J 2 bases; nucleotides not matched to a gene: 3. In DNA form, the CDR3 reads TGTGCCAGCAGCCCCGACAGGGCTGGGGCCAACGTCCTGACTTTC. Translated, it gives CASSPDRAGANVLTF.

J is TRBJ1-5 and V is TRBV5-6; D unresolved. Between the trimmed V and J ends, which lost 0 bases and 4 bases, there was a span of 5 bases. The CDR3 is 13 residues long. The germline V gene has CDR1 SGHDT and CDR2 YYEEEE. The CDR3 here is CASSLERNQPQHF. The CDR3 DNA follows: TGTGCCAGCAGCTTGGAGAGGAATCAGCCCCAGCATTTT.

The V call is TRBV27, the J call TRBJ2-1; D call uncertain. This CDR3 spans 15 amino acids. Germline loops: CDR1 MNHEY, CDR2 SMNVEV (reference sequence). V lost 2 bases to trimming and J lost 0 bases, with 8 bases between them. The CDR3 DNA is TGTGCCAGCAGTTTACCATATAGCTCCTACAATGAGCAGTTCTTC. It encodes CASSLPYSSYNEQFF.